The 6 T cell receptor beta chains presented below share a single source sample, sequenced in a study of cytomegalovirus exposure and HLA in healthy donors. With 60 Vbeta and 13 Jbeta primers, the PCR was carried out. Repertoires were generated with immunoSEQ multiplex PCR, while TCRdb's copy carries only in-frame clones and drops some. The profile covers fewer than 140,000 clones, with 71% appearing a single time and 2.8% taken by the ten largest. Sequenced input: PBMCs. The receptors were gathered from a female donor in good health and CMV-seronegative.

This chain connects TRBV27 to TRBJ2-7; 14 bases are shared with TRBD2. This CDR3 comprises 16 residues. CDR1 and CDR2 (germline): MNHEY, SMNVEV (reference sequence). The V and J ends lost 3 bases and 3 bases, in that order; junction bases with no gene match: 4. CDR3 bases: TGTGCCAGCAGTTTTATGGGACTAGCGGGAGACTACGAGCAGTACTTC. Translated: CASSFMGLAGDYEQYF.

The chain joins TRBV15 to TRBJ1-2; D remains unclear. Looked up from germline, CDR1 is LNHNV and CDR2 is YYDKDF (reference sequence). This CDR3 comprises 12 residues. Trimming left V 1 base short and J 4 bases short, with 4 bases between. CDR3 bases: TGTGCCACCAGCAGAGGGAGCTATGGCTACACCTTC. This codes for CATSRGSYGYTF.

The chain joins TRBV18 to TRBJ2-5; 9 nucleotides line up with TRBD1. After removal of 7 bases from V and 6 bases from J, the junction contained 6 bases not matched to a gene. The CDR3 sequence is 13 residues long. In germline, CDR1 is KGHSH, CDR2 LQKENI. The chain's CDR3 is CASWTGVQKTQYF. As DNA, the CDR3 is TGTGCCAGCTGGACAGGGGTTCAGAAGACCCAGTACTTC.

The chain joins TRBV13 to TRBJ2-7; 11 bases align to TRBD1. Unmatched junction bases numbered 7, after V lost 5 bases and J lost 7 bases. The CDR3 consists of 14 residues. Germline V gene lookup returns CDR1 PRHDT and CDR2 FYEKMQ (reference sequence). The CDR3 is CASSNRDRGYEQYF. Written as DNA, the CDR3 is TGTGCCAGCAGCAACCGGGACAGGGGGTATGAGCAGTACTTC.

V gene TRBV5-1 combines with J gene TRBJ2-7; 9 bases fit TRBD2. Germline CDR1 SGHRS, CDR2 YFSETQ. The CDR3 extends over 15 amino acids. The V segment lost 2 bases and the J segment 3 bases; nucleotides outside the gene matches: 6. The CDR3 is CASSFLGGRGYEQYF. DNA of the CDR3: TGCGCCAGCAGCTTTTTGGGCGGGAGGGGCTACGAGCAGTACTTC.

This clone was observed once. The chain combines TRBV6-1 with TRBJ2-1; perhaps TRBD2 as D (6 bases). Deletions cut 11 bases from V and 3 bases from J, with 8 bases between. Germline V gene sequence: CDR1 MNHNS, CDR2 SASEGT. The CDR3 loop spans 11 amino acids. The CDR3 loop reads CAVGLYNEQFF. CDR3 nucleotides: TGTGCCGTGGGACTCTACAATGAGCAGTTCTTC.